A selection of T cell receptor beta chains follows, all from one sample in a study of response to subunit inactivated influenza vaccine. One entry per CDR3 protein results from TCRdb running MiXCR on the RT-PCR reads. Of around 480,000 distinct CDR3 sequences listed, 9.5% to 13% are singletons. The sample was PBMCs from blood, taken more than 35 days after vaccination. The receptors shown here come from a man aged 50-60 years who received an inactivated influenza vaccine. Each CDR3 is given with its conserved first and last residue. Each record gives: D gene, J gene, V gene, clone size, CDR3 protein, CDR3 DNA. D genes are given only for firm matches. Not every row has a clone size; where given, it reads once, few, many or a size class.

d_gene: .
j_gene: TRBJ1-6
v_gene: TRBV3-1
abundance: few
CDR3aa: CASSPNQNSPLHF
CDR3nt: TGTGCCAGCAGCCCAAATCAGAATTCACCCCTCCACTTT

d_gene: .
j_gene: TRBJ2-7
v_gene: TRBV9
abundance: few
CDR3aa: CASSLSDRLGYEQYF
CDR3nt: TGTGCCAGCAGCCTCAGTGACAGGCTCGGCTACGAGCAGTACTTC

d_gene: .
j_gene: TRBJ1-1
v_gene: TRBV5-1
abundance: many
CDR3aa: CASSLTMNTEAFF
CDR3nt: TGCGCCAGCAGCTTAACCATGAACACTGAAGCTTTCTTT

d_gene: TRBD2
j_gene: TRBJ2-1
v_gene: TRBV7-2
abundance: few
CDR3aa: CASSLPGVAGRGEQFF
CDR3nt: TGTGCCAGCAGCTTACCCGGGGTAGCGGGGAGAGGTGAGCAGTTCTTC

d_gene: TRBD1
j_gene: TRBJ2-5
v_gene: TRBV10-3
abundance: .
CDR3aa: CAISEYDRGETQYF
CDR3nt: TGTGCCATCAGTGAGTACGACAGGGGAGAGACCCAGTACTTC

d_gene: .
j_gene: TRBJ2-5
v_gene: TRBV5-1
abundance: many
CDR3aa: CASSLVLVGGETQYF
CDR3nt: TGCGCCAGCAGCTTGGTACTCGTCGGGGGAGAGACCCAGTACTTC

d_gene: TRBD1
j_gene: TRBJ2-5
v_gene: TRBV10-3
abundance: .
CDR3aa: CAIRGTDQETQYF
CDR3nt: TGTGCCATCAGGGGGACAGACCAAGAGACCCAGTACTTC

d_gene: TRBD2
j_gene: TRBJ2-4
v_gene: TRBV4-3
abundance: .
CDR3aa: CASSPGWGLANIQYF
CDR3nt: TGCGCCAGCAGCCCAGGATGGGGACTAGCAAACATTCAGTACTTC

d_gene: .
j_gene: TRBJ2-1
v_gene: TRBV11-2
abundance: few
CDR3aa: CASSLARSWLWEQFF
CDR3nt: TGTGCCAGCAGCTTAGCGCGAAGCTGGTTATGGGAGCAGTTCTTC

d_gene: TRBD2
j_gene: TRBJ2-1
v_gene: TRBV10-3
abundance: many
CDR3aa: CAISGLAGSNEQFF
CDR3nt: TGTGCCATCAGTGGACTAGCGGGTTCCAATGAGCAGTTCTTC

d_gene: .
j_gene: TRBJ2-3
v_gene: TRBV3-1
abundance: .
CDR3aa: CASSQGPQSTDTQYF
CDR3nt: TGTGCCAGCAGCCAAGGACCTCAGAGCACAGATACGCAGTATTTT

d_gene: .
j_gene: TRBJ2-1
v_gene: TRBV18
abundance: few
CDR3aa: CASSPPVSGPRNEQFF
CDR3nt: TGTGCCAGCTCACCACCGGTCTCTGGACCCCGGAATGAGCAGTTCTTC

d_gene: .
j_gene: TRBJ2-4
v_gene: TRBV12-3/TRBV12-4
abundance: few
CDR3aa: CASLGEAKNIQYF
CDR3nt: TGTGCCAGTTTAGGGGAGGCCAAAAACATTCAGTACTTC

d_gene: TRBD1
j_gene: TRBJ2-2
v_gene: TRBV20-1
abundance: .
CDR3aa: CSARTGGWNTGELFF
CDR3nt: TGCAGTGCGCGCACAGGGGGTTGGAACACCGGGGAGCTGTTTTTT

d_gene: .
j_gene: TRBJ2-2
v_gene: TRBV12-3/TRBV12-4
abundance: few
CDR3aa: CASRRADTGELFF
CDR3nt: TGTGCCAGCCGAAGGGCAGACACCGGGGAGCTGTTTTTT

d_gene: TRBD1
j_gene: TRBJ1-1
v_gene: TRBV20-1
abundance: few
CDR3aa: CSARNFRDRDLNTEAFF
CDR3nt: TGCAGTGCTAGAAATTTTCGGGACAGGGATCTTAACACTGAAGCTTTCTTT

d_gene: .
j_gene: TRBJ1-6
v_gene: TRBV4-3
abundance: .
CDR3aa: CASSQESSYNSPLHF
CDR3nt: TGCGCCAGCAGCCAAGAGAGCTCCTATAATTCACCCCTCCACTTT

d_gene: .
j_gene: TRBJ2-5
v_gene: TRBV5-5
abundance: .
CDR3aa: CASSLGQGIAVETQYF
CDR3nt: TGTGCCAGCAGCTTAGGTCAGGGGATCGCAGTAGAGACCCAGTACTTC

d_gene: TRBD2
j_gene: TRBJ2-7
v_gene: TRBV6-1
abundance: .
CDR3aa: CASSERGELSYEQYF
CDR3nt: TGTGCCAGCAGTGAACGGGGGGAATTGTCCTACGAGCAGTACTTC

d_gene: .
j_gene: TRBJ2-3
v_gene: TRBV20-1
abundance: few
CDR3aa: CSARDFRDTQYF
CDR3nt: TGCAGTGCCCGGGACTTCAGAGATACGCAGTATTTT

d_gene: TRBD1
j_gene: TRBJ1-4
v_gene: TRBV20-1
abundance: .
CDR3aa: CSARRGQANEKLFF
CDR3nt: TGCAGTGCTAGAAGGGGACAGGCAAATGAAAAACTGTTTTTT

d_gene: TRBD2
j_gene: TRBJ2-6
v_gene: TRBV4-2
abundance: many
CDR3aa: CASSQMGTSGNSGANVLTF
CDR3nt: TGTGCCAGCAGCCAAATGGGGACTAGCGGGAACTCTGGGGCCAACGTCCTGACTTTC

d_gene: TRBD1
j_gene: TRBJ2-3
v_gene: TRBV27
abundance: .
CDR3aa: CASSFSGTGADTQYF
CDR3nt: TGTGCCAGCAGTTTCTCCGGGACAGGGGCCGATACGCAGTATTTT

d_gene: TRBD1
j_gene: TRBJ2-7
v_gene: TRBV4-1
abundance: once
CDR3aa: CASSQKYLVPIPGQIYEQYF
CDR3nt: TGCGCCAGCAGTCAAAAATATCTGGTCCCCATACCGGGACAGATCTACGAGCAGTACTTC

d_gene: TRBD1
j_gene: TRBJ2-1
v_gene: TRBV9
abundance: few
CDR3aa: CASSPGQGEGEQFF
CDR3nt: TGTGCCAGCAGCCCCGGACAGGGTGAGGGTGAGCAGTTCTTC

d_gene: .
j_gene: TRBJ2-2
v_gene: TRBV5-1
abundance: few
CDR3aa: CASSLSRRNTGELFF
CDR3nt: TGCGCCAGCAGCTTGAGCAGGAGAAACACCGGGGAGCTGTTTTTT

d_gene: .
j_gene: TRBJ2-5
v_gene: TRBV3-1
abundance: .
CDR3aa: CASSQDLTGGGETQYF
CDR3nt: TGTGCCAGCAGCCAAGATTTGACAGGTGGTGGCGAGACCCAGTACTTC

d_gene: .
j_gene: TRBJ1-2
v_gene: TRBV12-3/TRBV12-4
abundance: .
CDR3aa: CASSSDVNYGYTF
CDR3nt: TGTGCCAGCAGTTCAGACGTAAACTATGGCTACACCTTC

d_gene: TRBD1
j_gene: TRBJ1-2
v_gene: TRBV6-2/TRBV6-3
abundance: .
CDR3aa: CASSRPTGTYGYTF
CDR3nt: TGTGCCAGCAGTCGACCGACAGGGACCTATGGCTACACCTTC

d_gene: .
j_gene: TRBJ2-3
v_gene: TRBV24-1
abundance: few
CDR3aa: CATSDLSAALPDTQYF
CDR3nt: TGTGCCACCAGTGATTTATCGGCAGCCCTCCCAGATACGCAGTATTTT

d_gene: .
j_gene: TRBJ2-1
v_gene: TRBV18
abundance: few
CDR3aa: CASSPPPGEQFF
CDR3nt: TGTGCCAGCTCACCACCTCCTGGTGAGCAGTTCTTC

d_gene: TRBD2
j_gene: TRBJ2-1
v_gene: TRBV5-1
abundance: once
CDR3aa: CASTSAGGLVYEQFF
CDR3nt: TGCGCCAGCACATCAGCGGGAGGGTTAGTCTATGAGCAGTTCTTC

d_gene: .
j_gene: TRBJ2-3
v_gene: TRBV3-1
abundance: few
CDR3aa: CASSPRAAASTDTQYF
CDR3nt: TGTGCCAGCAGCCCCCGGGCGGCCGCTAGCACAGATACGCAGTATTTT

d_gene: TRBD1
j_gene: TRBJ2-2
v_gene: TRBV5-1
abundance: many
CDR3aa: CASSLGTGGNTGELFF
CDR3nt: TGCGCCAGCAGCCTCGGGACAGGGGGTAACACCGGGGAGCTGTTTTTT

d_gene: .
j_gene: TRBJ2-3
v_gene: TRBV24-1
abundance: many
CDR3aa: CATSTGTSTDTQYF
CDR3nt: TGTGCCACCAGTACCGGGACGAGCACAGATACGCAGTATTTT

d_gene: .
j_gene: TRBJ2-1
v_gene: TRBV28
abundance: .
CDR3aa: CASSSWTAYNEQFF
CDR3nt: TGTGCCAGCAGTTCTTGGACAGCCTACAATGAGCAGTTCTTC

d_gene: .
j_gene: TRBJ2-1
v_gene: TRBV4-3
abundance: few
CDR3aa: CASSQDVWVGTHNEQFF
CDR3nt: TGCGCCAGCAGCCAAGATGTTTGGGTTGGGACTCACAATGAGCAGTTCTTC

d_gene: TRBD1
j_gene: TRBJ1-4
v_gene: TRBV5-1
abundance: few
CDR3aa: CASSLGQGVVEKLFF
CDR3nt: TGCGCCAGCAGCCTGGGACAGGGGGTTGTAGAAAAACTGTTTTTT

d_gene: TRBD1
j_gene: TRBJ2-1
v_gene: TRBV3-1
abundance: .
CDR3aa: CASSHPLGTGFVYEQFF
CDR3nt: TGTGCCAGCAGCCACCCCCTTGGGACAGGGTTTGTCTATGAGCAGTTCTTC

d_gene: .
j_gene: TRBJ2-7
v_gene: TRBV7-9
abundance: .
CDR3aa: CASRPLTGSEQYF
CDR3nt: TGTGCCAGCCGACCCCTTACAGGGAGCGAGCAGTACTTC

d_gene: .
j_gene: TRBJ2-1
v_gene: TRBV24-1
abundance: few
CDR3aa: CATSAGREGRNEQFF
CDR3nt: TGTGCCACCAGTGCCGGCAGGGAAGGGAGGAATGAGCAGTTCTTC